This TCR beta chain was profiled in a study of T cell responses to AZD1222 COVID-19 vaccine. Germline V gene sequence: CDR1 KGHSY, CDR2 FQNENV. V lost 3 bases to trimming and J lost 8 bases, with 9 bases between them. The CDR3 has 12 residues. Libraries were prepared by immunoSEQ multiplex PCR; TCRdb keeps only in-frame clonotypes and omits some of them. This repertoire shows roughly 140,000 clones, around 87% found once; its top ten account for about a tenth. The TCR comes from an adult who received the AZD1222 COVID-19 vaccine. The input for sequencing was peripheral blood, taken 28 days after the second AZD1222 dose. This chain links TRBV16 with TRBJ2-3, with unresolved D. The CDR3 nucleotides are TGTGCCAGCAGCCATATAGGCGGTACGCAGTATTTT. Its protein product is CASSHIGGTQYF.